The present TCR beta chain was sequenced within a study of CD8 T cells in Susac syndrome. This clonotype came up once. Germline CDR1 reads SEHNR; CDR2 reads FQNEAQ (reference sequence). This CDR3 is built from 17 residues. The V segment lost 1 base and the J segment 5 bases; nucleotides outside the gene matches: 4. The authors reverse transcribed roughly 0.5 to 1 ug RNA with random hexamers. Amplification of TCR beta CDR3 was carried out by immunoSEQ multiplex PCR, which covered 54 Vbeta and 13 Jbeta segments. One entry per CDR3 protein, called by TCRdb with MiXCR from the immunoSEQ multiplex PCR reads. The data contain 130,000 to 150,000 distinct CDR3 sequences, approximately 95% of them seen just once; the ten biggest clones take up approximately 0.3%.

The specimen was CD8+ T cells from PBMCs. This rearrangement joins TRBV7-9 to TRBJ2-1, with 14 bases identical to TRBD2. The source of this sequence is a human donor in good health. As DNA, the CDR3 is TGTGCCAGCAGCTTAGGGACTAGCGGGAGGTATCACAATGAGCAGTTCTTC. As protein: CASSLGTSGRYHNEQFF. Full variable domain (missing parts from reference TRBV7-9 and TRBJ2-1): DTGVSQNPRHKITKRGQNVTFRCDPISEHNRLYWYRQTLGQGPEFLTYFQNEAQLEKSRLLSDRFSAERPKGSFSTLEIQRTEQGDSAMYLCASSLGTSGRYHNEQFFGPGTRLTVL.